This T cell receptor beta chain came from a study of read filtering for tumor transcriptome and immune sequencing. Overall study context: Transcriptome libraries were built from DNase-treated RNA. TCR-mapped reads were about 3.5 to 11 million with IR-seq versus about 75 to 1,400 with RNA-seq.

The CDR3 is made up of 14 amino acids. V lost 8 bases and J lost 0, with 11 bases in between. In germline, CDR1 is MDHEN, CDR2 SYDVKM. This clonotype showed up many times. At the time of active disease, bone marrow was collected from every patient. This library used around 400 ng RNA and molecular barcoded adaptors spanning alpha/delta and beta/gamma chains. TCRdb fed the reads into MiXCR, producing one record per CDR3 protein. The sample consists of 85,000 to 100,000 distinct CDR3 sequences, 20% to 25% of them appearing once. Sequencing was done on a sample of a population of CD138-negative cells sorted from bone marrow. This receptor was identified in a donor at least 40 years old with multiple myeloma. The genes are TRBV28 and TRBJ2-4; D is unclear. CDR3 loop: CASVPSLAKNIQYF. CDR3 DNA: TGTGCCAGCGTCCCCTCGCTAGCCAAAAACATTCAGTACTTC.